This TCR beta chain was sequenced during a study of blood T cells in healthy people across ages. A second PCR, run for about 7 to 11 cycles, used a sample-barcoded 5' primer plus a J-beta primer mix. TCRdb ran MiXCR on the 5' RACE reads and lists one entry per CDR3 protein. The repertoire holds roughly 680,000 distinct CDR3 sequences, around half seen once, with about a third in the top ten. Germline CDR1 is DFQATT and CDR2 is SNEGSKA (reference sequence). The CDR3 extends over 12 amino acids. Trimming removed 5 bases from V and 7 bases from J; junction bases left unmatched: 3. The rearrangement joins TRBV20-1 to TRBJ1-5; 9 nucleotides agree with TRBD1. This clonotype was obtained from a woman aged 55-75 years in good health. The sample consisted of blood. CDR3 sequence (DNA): TGCAGTGCTGGACAGGGGATGCAGCCCCAGCATTTT. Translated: CSAGQGMQPQHF.